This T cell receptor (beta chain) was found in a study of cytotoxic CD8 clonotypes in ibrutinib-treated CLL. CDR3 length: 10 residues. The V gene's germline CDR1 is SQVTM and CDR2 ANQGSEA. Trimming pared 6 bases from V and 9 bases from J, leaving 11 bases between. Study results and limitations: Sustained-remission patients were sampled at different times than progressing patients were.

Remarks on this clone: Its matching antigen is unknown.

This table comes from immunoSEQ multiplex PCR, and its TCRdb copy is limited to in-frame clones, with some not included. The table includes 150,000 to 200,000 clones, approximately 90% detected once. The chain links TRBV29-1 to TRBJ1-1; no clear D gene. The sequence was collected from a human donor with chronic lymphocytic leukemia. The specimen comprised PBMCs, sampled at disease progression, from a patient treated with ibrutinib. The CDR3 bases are TGCAGCGTGGGTTTGGTACAAGCTTTCTTT. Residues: CSVGLVQAFF.